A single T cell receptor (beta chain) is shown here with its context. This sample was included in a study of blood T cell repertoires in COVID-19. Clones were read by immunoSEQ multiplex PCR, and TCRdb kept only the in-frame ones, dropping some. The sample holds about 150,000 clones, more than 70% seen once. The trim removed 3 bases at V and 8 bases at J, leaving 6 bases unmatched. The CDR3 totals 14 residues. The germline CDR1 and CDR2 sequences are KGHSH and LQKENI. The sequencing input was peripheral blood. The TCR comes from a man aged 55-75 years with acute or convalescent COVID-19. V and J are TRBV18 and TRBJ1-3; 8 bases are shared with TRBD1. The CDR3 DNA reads TGTGCCAGCTCACCCACGGGACAGGTTTACACCATATATTTT. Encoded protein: CASSPTGQVYTIYF.